The 8 T cell receptor beta chains below were found in one sample sequenced in a study of cytomegalovirus exposure and HLA in healthy donors. Repertoires were generated with immunoSEQ multiplex PCR, while TCRdb's copy carries only in-frame clones and drops some. The sample shows over 100,000 clones, roughly nine tenths of them seen only once. Material for sequencing was PBMCs. Every receptor here comes from a woman aged 18-35 years in good health and CMV-seronegative.

This sequence joins TRBV19 and TRBJ1-5; possibly TRBD1 for D (6 bases). V shed 4 bases and J shed 1 base, with 20 bases lying between them. The length of the CDR3 is 18 residues. Germline V gene data show CDR1 as LNHDA and CDR2 as SQIVND (reference sequence). CDR3 in DNA: TGTGCCAGTAGTACAAGTGGGAACCGGGACACGAGCAATCAGCCCCAGCATTTT. It translates to CASSTSGNRDTSNQPQHF.

This clone was counted once. V gene TRBV7-3 combines with J gene TRBJ2-1; no clear D. Trimming removed 3 bases from V and 2 bases from J, with 11 bases in between. CDR3 length equals 15 residues. Looked up from germline, CDR1 is SGHTA and CDR2 is FQGTGA. The CDR3: CASSFGVGTYNEQFF. The DNA of the CDR3 is TGTGCCAGCAGCTTTGGTGTCGGTACCTACAATGAGCAGTTCTTC. The entire variable domain, with the rest obtained from reference TRBV7-3 and TRBJ2-1, is as follows: GAGVSQTPSNKVTEKGKYVELRCDPISGHTALYWYRQSLGQGPEFLIYFQGTGAADDSGLPNDRFFAVRPEGSVSTLKIQRTERGDSAVYLCASSFGVGTYNEQFFGPGTRLTVL.

Comments on this clone: One end of the junction does not line up with germline, which may come from a read error. V and J are TRBV5-6 and TRBJ2-4; 8 bases align to TRBD2. This CDR3 comprises 12 residues. Germline V gene data show CDR1 as SGHDT and CDR2 as YYEEEE. CDR3 protein: CATGLARNIQYF. In nucleotides, the CDR3 is TGTGCCACCGGACTAGCCAGAAACATTCAGTACTTC.

The rearrangement joins TRBV6-1 to TRBJ1-6, with D unresolved. Trimming left V 6 bases short and J 9 bases short, with 12 bases between. From germline, CDR1 is MNHNS and CDR2 SASEGT. The CDR3 is 13 amino acids. CDR3 sequence (DNA): TGTGCCAGCAGAACACGGGAAGGTTCACCCCTCCACTTT. Its protein product is CASRTREGSPLHF.

V usage is TRBV5-1 and J usage is TRBJ2-1; TRBD1 aligns across 9 bases. The CDR3 contains 18 residues. Germline assignment: CDR1 SGHRS and CDR2 YFSETQ. V shed 4 bases and J 0 bases; nucleotides not matched to a gene: 11. In DNA form, the CDR3 reads TGCGCCAGCAGCGCCGTGGGTGGGACAGGGAGCTCCTACAATGAGCAGTTCTTC. This gives the protein CASSAVGGTGSSYNEQFF.

The chain combines TRBV19 with TRBJ1-2, with 12 nucleotides matching TRBD1. The CDR3 consists of 15 residues. The V gene end was trimmed by 5 bases and the J gene end by 4 bases; junction bases not matched to a gene: 5. The germline V gene has CDR1 LNHDA and CDR2 SQIVND (reference sequence). The CDR3 region is CASSSGQGAFYGYTF. The DNA of the CDR3 is TGTGCCAGTAGTTCGGGACAGGGGGCCTTCTATGGCTACACCTTC.

The V and J genes are TRBV6-5 and TRBJ1-2; TRBD1 agrees at 9 bases. V shed 7 bases, J shed 2 bases, and the junction held 5 bases outside the gene matches. Per germline, CDR1 MNHEY and CDR2 SVGAGI. The CDR3 has 14 amino acids. In nucleotides, the CDR3 is TGTGCCAGCACACCCGACAGGGGGAACTATGGCTACACCTTC. This translates into CASTPDRGNYGYTF.

The V and J genes are TRBV7-9 and TRBJ1-4; 9 bases are shared with TRBD1. This CDR3 is built from 15 residues. V dropped 4 bases and J dropped 8; count of bases not matched to a gene: 8. The germline V gene encodes CDR1 SEHNR and CDR2 FQNEAQ (reference sequence). CDR3 protein: CASSSSQGAGEKLFF. The CDR3 DNA follows: TGTGCCAGCAGCTCCTCACAGGGGGCGGGCGAAAAACTGTTTTTT.